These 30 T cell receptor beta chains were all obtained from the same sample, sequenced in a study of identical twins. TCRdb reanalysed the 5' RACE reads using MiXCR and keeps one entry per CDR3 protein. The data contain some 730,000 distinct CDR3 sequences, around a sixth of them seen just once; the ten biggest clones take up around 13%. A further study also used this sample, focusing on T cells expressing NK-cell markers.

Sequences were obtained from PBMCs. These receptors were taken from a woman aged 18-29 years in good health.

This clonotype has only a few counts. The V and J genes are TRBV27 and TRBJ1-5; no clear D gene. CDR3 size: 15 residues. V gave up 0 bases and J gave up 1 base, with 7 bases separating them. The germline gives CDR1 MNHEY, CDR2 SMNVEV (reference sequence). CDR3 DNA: TGTGCCAGCAGTTTATCACGGGTGAGCAATCAGCCCCAGCATTTT. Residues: CASSLSRVSNQPQHF.

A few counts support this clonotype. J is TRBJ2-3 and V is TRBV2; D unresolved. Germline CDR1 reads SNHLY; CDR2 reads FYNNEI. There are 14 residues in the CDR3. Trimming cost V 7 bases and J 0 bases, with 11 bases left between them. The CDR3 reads CASMIPQSTDTQYF. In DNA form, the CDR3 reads TGTGCCAGCATGATACCACAGAGCACAGATACGCAGTATTTT.

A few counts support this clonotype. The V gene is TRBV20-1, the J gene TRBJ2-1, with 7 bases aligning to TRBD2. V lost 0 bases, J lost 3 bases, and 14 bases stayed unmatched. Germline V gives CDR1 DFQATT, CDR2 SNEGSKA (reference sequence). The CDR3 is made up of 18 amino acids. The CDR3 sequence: CSARDTRAGLGYYNEQFF. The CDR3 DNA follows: TGCAGTGCTAGAGACACTCGAGCGGGACTCGGGTACTACAATGAGCAGTTCTTC.

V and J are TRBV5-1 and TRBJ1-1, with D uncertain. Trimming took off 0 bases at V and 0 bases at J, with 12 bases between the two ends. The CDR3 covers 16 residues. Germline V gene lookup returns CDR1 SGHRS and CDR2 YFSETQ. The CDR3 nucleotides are TGCGCCAGCAGCTTGGCCGCCCGGACCATGAACACTGAAGCTTTCTTT. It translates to CASSLAARTMNTEAFF. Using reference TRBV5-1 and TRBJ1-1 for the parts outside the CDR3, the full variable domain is KAGVTQTPRYLIKTRGQQVTLSCSPISGHRSVSWYQQTPGQGLQFLFEYFSETQRNKGNFPGRFSGRQFSNSRSEMNVSTLELGDSALYLCASSLAARTMNTEAFFGQGTRLTVV.

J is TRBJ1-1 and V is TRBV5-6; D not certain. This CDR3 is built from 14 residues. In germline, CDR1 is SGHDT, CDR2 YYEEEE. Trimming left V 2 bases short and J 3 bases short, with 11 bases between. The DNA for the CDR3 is TGTGCCAGCAGCTTTGTCTCAAGCCACACTGAAGCTTTCTTT. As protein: CASSFVSSHTEAFF.

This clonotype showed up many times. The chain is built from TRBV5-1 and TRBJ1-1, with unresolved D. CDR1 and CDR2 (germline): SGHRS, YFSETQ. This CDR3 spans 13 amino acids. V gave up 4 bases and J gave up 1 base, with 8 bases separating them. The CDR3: CASSPRGNTEAFF. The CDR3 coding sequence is TGCGCCAGCAGCCCTAGAGGGAACACTGAAGCTTTCTTT.

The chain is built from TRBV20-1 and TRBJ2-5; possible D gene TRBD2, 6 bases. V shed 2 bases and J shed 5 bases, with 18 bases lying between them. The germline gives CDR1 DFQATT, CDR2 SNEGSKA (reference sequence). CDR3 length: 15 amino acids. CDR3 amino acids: CSARHRLAVGETQYF. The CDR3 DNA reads TGCAGTGCTAGACATCGTTTAGCGGTGGGGGAGACCCAGTACTTC.

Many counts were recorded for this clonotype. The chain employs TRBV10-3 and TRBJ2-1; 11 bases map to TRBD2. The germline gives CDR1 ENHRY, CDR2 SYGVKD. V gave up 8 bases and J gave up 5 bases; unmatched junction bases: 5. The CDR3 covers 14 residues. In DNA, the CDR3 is TGTGCCATCGGTGGTAGCGGGGGGGACAATGAGCAGTTCTTC. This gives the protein CAIGGSGGDNEQFF.

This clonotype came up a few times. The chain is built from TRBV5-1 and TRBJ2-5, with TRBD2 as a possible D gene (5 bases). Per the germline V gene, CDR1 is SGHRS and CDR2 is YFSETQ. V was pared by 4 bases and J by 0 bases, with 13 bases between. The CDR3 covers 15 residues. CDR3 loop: CASSPTAGNQETQYF. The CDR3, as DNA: TGCGCCAGCAGCCCCACGGCGGGCAACCAAGAGACCCAGTACTTC.

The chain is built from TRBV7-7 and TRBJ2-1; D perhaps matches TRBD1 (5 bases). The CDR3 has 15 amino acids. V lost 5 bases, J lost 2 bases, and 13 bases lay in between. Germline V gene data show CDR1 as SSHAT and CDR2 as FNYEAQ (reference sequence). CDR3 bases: TGTGCCAGCAGCCCAGGAAGGGGCACCTACAATGAGCAGTTCTTC. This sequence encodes CASSPGRGTYNEQFF.

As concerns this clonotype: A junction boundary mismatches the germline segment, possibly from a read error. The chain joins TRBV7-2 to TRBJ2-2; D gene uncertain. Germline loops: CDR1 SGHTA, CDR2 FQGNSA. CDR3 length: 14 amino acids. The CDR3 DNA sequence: TGTGCCAGCAGCTTCGCACGATTCACCGTGGAGCTGTTTTTT. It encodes CASSFARFTVELFF.

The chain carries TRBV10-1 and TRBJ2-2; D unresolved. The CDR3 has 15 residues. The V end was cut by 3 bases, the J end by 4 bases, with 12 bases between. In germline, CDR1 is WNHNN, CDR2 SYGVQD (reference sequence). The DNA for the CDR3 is TGCGCCAGCAGTGATAGTTTTGTGGGCACCGGGGAGCTGTTTTTT. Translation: CASSDSFVGTGELFF.

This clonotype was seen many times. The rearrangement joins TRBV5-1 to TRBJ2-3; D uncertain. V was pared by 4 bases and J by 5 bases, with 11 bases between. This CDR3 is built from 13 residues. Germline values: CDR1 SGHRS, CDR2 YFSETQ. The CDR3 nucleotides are TGCGCCAGCAGCGCCGTTGGAAAAGATACGCAGTATTTT. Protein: CASSAVGKDTQYF.

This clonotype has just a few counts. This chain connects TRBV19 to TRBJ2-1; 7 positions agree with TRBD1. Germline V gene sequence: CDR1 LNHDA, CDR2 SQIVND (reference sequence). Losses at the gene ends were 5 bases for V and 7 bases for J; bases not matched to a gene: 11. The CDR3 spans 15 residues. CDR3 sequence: CASSSGQDGWNEQFF. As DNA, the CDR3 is TGTGCCAGTAGTTCAGGACAGGACGGGTGGAATGAGCAGTTCTTC.

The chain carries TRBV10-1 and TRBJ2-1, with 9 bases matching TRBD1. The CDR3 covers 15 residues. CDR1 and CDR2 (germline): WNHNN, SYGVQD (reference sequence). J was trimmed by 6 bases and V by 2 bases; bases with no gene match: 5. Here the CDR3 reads CASSERQGVRNEQFF. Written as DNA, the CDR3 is TGCGCCAGCAGTGAGAGACAGGGGGTCCGCAATGAGCAGTTCTTC.

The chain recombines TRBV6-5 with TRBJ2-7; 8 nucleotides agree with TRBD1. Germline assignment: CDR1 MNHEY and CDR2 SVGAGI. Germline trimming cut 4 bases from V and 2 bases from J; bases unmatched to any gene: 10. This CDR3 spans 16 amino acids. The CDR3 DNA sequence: TGTGCCAGCAGTTCATCCCCGGGACAGGAGGCCTACGAGCAGTACTTC. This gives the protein CASSSSPGQEAYEQYF.

CDR3 bases: TGTGCCAGCAGCCACCTCGGACAGCCGCAGTACTTC. This encodes CASSHLGQPQYF. The chain employs TRBV3-1 and TRBJ2-7; D possibly corresponds to TRBD1 (6 bases). V lost 3 bases and J 9 bases, leaving 12 bases between the germline ends. The CDR3 runs 12 residues. Germline CDR1 and CDR2: LGHDT and YNNKEL (reference sequence).

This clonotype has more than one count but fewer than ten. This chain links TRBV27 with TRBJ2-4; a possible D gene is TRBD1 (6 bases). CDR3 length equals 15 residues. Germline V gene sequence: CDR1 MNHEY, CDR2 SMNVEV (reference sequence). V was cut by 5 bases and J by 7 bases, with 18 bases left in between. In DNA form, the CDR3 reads TGTGCCAGCAGTCGTACCGGGACAACGTGGAACATTCAGTACTTC. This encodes CASSRTGTTWNIQYF.

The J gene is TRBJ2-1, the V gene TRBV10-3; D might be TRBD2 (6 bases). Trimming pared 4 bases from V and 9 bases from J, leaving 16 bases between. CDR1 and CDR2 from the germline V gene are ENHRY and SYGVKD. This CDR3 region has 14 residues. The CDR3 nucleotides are TGTGCCATCAGTGTAGGGCGCGGGACCGGTGAGCAGTTCTTC. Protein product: CAISVGRGTGEQFF.

Here the CDR3 DNA reads TGTGCCAGCAGCCTCAACAGGGAAGGATTCTATGGCTACACCTTC. Its protein is CASSLNREGFYGYTF. This rearrangement joins TRBV7-6 to TRBJ1-2; possibly TRBD1 for D (6 bases). This CDR3 has 15 residues. Germline V CDR1 and CDR2: SGHVS, FNYEAQ. V was shortened by 5 bases and J by 4 bases, with 17 bases between the two germline ends.

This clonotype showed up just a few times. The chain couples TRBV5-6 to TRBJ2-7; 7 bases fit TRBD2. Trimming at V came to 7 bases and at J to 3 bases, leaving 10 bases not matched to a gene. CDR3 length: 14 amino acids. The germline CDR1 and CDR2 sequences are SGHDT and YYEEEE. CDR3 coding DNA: TGTGCCAGCCGTTCCATTACTAGCGACTACGAGCAGTACTTC. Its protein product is CASRSITSDYEQYF.

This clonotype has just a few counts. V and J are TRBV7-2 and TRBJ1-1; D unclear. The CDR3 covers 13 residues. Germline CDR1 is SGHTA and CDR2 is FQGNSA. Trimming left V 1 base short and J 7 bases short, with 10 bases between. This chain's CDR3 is CASSLVFIGEAFF. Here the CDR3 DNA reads TGTGCCAGCAGCTTAGTGTTTATTGGTGAAGCTTTCTTT.

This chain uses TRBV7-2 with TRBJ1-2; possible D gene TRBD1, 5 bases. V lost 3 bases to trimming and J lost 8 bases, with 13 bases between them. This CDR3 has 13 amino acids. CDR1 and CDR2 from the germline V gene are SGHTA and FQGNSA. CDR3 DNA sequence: TGTGCCAGCAGCTTGCAGGGCTTCTTAGGCTACACCTTC. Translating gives CASSLQGFLGYTF.

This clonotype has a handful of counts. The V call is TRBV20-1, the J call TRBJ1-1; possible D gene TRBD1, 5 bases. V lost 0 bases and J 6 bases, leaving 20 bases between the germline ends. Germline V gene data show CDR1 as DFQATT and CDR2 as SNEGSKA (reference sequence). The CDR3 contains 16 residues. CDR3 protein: CSARDSTGVKGPEAFF. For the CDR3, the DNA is TGCAGTGCTAGAGATTCGACGGGGGTAAAAGGGCCTGAAGCTTTCTTT.

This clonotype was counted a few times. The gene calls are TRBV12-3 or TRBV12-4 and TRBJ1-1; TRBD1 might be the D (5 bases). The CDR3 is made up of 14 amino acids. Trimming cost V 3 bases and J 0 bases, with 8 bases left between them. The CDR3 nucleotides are TGTGCCAGCAGTTTCGACAGACTGAACACTGAAGCTTTCTTT. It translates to CASSFDRLNTEAFF.

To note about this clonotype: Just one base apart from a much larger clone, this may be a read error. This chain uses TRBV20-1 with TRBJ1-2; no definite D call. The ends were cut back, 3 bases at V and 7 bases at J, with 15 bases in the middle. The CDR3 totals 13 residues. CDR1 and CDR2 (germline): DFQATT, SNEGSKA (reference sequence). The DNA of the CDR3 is TGCAGTGCTAGTACTAGGACGAATACTGGCTACACCTTC. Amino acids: CSASTRTNTGYTF.

The CDR3 DNA reads TGTGCCAGCAGAACCGGGACTAGCGGAAACTACCCGCAGTACTTC. This translates into CASRTGTSGNYPQYF. This chain joins TRBV7-9 and TRBJ2-7, with 11 bases aligning to TRBD2. V lost 6 bases to trimming and J lost 9 bases; unmatched junction nucleotides: 13. CDR3 length equals 15 residues. CDR1 and CDR2 from the germline V gene are SEHNR and FQNEAQ (reference sequence).

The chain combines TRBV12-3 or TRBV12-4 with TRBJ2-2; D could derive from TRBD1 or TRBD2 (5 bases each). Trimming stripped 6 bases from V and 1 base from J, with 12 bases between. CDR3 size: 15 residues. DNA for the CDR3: TGTGCCAGCAGACTAGGACAACTGAACACCGGGGAGCTGTTTTTT. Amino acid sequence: CASRLGQLNTGELFF.

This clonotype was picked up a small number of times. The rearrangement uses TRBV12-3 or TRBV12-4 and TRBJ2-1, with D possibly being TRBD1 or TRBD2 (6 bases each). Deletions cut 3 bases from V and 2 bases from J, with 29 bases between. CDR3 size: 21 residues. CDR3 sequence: CASSFGVWGANWGRTYNEQFF. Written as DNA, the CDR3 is TGTGCCAGCAGTTTCGGGGTCTGGGGGGCAAATTGGGGGCGCACCTACAATGAGCAGTTCTTC.

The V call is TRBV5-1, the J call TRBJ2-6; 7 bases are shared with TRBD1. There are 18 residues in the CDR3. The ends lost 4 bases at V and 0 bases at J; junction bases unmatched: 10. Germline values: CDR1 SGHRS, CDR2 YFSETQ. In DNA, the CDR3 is TGCGCCAGCAGCCCGGGTCGGGACAGTTTCTCTGGGGCCAACGTCCTGACTTTC. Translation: CASSPGRDSFSGANVLTF.